These 20 T cell receptor beta chains were sequenced from one sample in a study of T-cell memory formation after mild COVID-19. TCRdb redid the calling of the 5' RACE reads with MiXCR, one entry per CDR3 protein. The table has roughly 100,000 distinct CDR3 sequences, roughly 12% seen once. Sequenced input: PBMCs or a T cell subset sorted from them (not recorded which). These TCRs come from an adult woman who had mild COVID-19 (a few samples of this study predate the infection). Cell type and time point are not known.

The chain is built from TRBV12-3 or TRBV12-4 and TRBJ2-5; 9 nucleotides match TRBD2. The CDR3 contains 17 residues. Trimming removed 4 bases from V and 4 bases from J; junction bases left unmatched: 13. This chain's CDR3 is CASSSVGSGREAETQYF. The CDR3 region has the DNA TGTGCCAGCAGTTCCGTGGGTAGCGGGAGAGAGGCAGAGACCCAGTACTTC.

This clonotype is deemed medium-sized. The chain links TRBV7-9 to TRBJ2-7, with a tentative D call TRBD1 (5 bases). CDR1 is SEHNR and CDR2 is FQNEAQ in the germline V gene (reference sequence). Trimming took 1 base from V and 4 from J, leaving 11 bases between them. The CDR3 loop spans 14 amino acids. CDR3 residues: CASSLGPGRYEQYF. The CDR3 DNA follows: TGTGCCAGCAGCTTAGGCCCAGGGCGTTACGAGCAGTACTTC.

This clonotype was counted between two and nine times. V and J are TRBV7-9 and TRBJ2-3; a weak D match, TRBD2 (5 bases). Trimming stripped 1 base from V and 5 bases from J, with 10 bases between. The length of the CDR3 is 14 residues. Germline CDR1 SEHNR, CDR2 FQNEAQ (reference sequence). The CDR3 loop reads CASSLVGSQDTQYF. The CDR3, as DNA: TGTGCCAGCAGCTTAGTTGGGAGTCAAGATACGCAGTATTTT. The full variable domain, its missing parts supplied by reference TRBV7-9 and TRBJ2-3, is DTGVSQNPRHKITKRGQNVTFRCDPISEHNRLYWYRQTLGQGPEFLTYFQNEAQLEKSRLLSDRFSAERPKGSFSTLEIQRTEQGDSAMYLCASSLVGSQDTQYFGPGTRLTVL.

This clonotype was seen a few times. The chain recombines TRBV7-9 with TRBJ2-3, with D tentatively TRBD1 (7 bases). V dropped 2 bases and J dropped 6 bases, with 18 bases sitting between them. The CDR3 sequence is 16 residues long. Germline V gene sequence: CDR1 SEHNR, CDR2 FQNEAQ (reference sequence). CDR3 in DNA: TGTGCCAGCAGCTTATTATCGGCCAGGGGGGCCGATACGCAGTATTTT. This translates into CASSLLSARGADTQYF.

This clonotype was counted a few times. The rearrangement links TRBV6-1 to TRBJ2-7; D call uncertain. The V gene lost 10 bases and the J gene lost 1 base, with 14 bases spanning the gap. The germline CDR1 and CDR2 sequences are MNHNS and SASEGT. This CDR3 spans 13 amino acids. CDR3 in DNA: TGTGCCACCTATCGGCTAACGTCCTACGAGCAGTACTTC. Its protein product is CATYRLTSYEQYF.

Only a few counts were recorded for this clonotype. J is TRBJ2-7 and V is TRBV12-3 or TRBV12-4; weak D call: TRBD1 (5 bases). The CDR3 runs to 13 residues. Trimming stripped 5 bases from V and 2 bases from J, with 10 bases between. The CDR3 region is CASSGARTYEQYF. In DNA form, the CDR3 reads TGTGCCAGCAGTGGGGCACGCACCTACGAGCAGTACTTC.

This clonotype was observed a handful of times. V and J are TRBV6-5 and TRBJ2-6; D unresolved. The V and J ends lost 2 bases and 0 bases respectively, with 11 bases between them. The CDR3 is made up of 17 amino acids. CDR1 is MNHEY, CDR2 SVGAGI, per germline. CDR3 region: CASSYATDISGANVLTF. CDR3 bases: TGTGCCAGCAGTTACGCCACCGATATCTCTGGGGCCAACGTCCTGACTTTC.

This clonotype was seen a few times. The rearrangement joins TRBV20-1 to TRBJ2-5; TRBD2 matches 10 bases. There are 14 residues in the CDR3. In germline, CDR1 is DFQATT, CDR2 SNEGSKA (reference sequence). With V trimmed by 2 bases and J by 4 bases, 4 bases remained unmatched. CDR3 DNA sequence: TGCAGTGCTAGATCGCGACTAGCGGGAGAGACCCAGTACTTC. Its translation is CSARSRLAGETQYF.

The chain carries TRBV12-3 or TRBV12-4 and TRBJ1-1; D ambiguous. Trimming removed 2 bases at V and 1 base at J, with 5 bases between. CDR3 length: 13 amino acids. CDR3 sequence (DNA): TGTGCCAGCAGTTTAAGGGAGAACACTGAAGCTTTCTTT. Protein product: CASSLRENTEAFF.

The V gene is TRBV12-3 or TRBV12-4, the J gene TRBJ2-3; possibly TRBD1 or TRBD2 for D (6 bases each). The CDR3 is made up of 16 amino acids. The V and J ends lost 7 bases and 2 bases respectively, with 19 bases between them. The DNA for the CDR3 is TGTGCCAGCATCCCATATCCGGGGGCGGCCACAGATACGCAGTATTTT. It translates to CASIPYPGAATDTQYF.

This clonotype appeared a few times. The J gene is TRBJ2-7, the V gene TRBV27, with 7 bases lining up with TRBD2. V was clipped by 0 bases and J by 2 bases; unmatched bases: 7. CDR3 length equals 16 residues. Germline lookup yields CDR1 MNHEY and CDR2 SMNVEV (reference sequence). CDR3 sequence (DNA): TGTGCCAGCAGTTTATCGGGGGGGGGATCCCCCTACGAGCAGTACTTC. Translated: CASSLSGGGSPYEQYF.

Ten or more counts support this clonotype. The rearrangement links TRBV7-2 to TRBJ2-7; D gene ambiguous. The germline CDR1 and CDR2 sequences are SGHTA and FQGNSA. V dropped 0 bases and J dropped 3 bases, with 12 bases sitting between them. This CDR3 is built from 15 residues. The CDR3 loop reads CASSLAAEPIYEQYF. The CDR3 DNA is TGTGCCAGCAGCTTAGCGGCGGAGCCCATCTACGAGCAGTACTTC.

Of note for this clonotype: A junction boundary mismatches the germline segment, possibly from a read error. This chain connects TRBV7-7 to TRBJ2-1; 12 bases align to TRBD2. Germline V gene lookup returns CDR1 SSHAT and CDR2 FNYEAQ (reference sequence). The CDR3 is made up of 15 amino acids. DNA of the CDR3: TGTGCTAGCAGCTTCGACGGGACTAGCGGGTTTGAGCAGTTCTTC. It translates to CASSFDGTSGFEQFF.

The chain has TRBV7-9 and TRBJ2-7; possibly TRBD1 or TRBD2 for D (5 bases each). V was pared by 1 base and J by 5 bases, with 9 bases between. Germline V gene lookup returns CDR1 SEHNR and CDR2 FQNEAQ (reference sequence). The CDR3 is 13 residues long. As DNA, the CDR3 is TGTGCCAGCAGCTTAGTGGGGGTGCACGAGCAGTACTTC. It codes for CASSLVGVHEQYF.

V is TRBV29-1 and J is TRBJ1-2; D gene ambiguous. V was cut by 0 bases and J by 2 bases, with 13 bases left in between. The CDR3 sequence is 15 residues long. Per germline, CDR1 SQVTM and CDR2 ANQGSEA. CDR3 nucleotides: TGCAGCGTTGAAGATCCCGCTGTTGGGAACTATGGCTACACCTTC. Protein sequence: CSVEDPAVGNYGYTF.

This clonotype was found a few times. The rearrangement joins TRBV24-1 to TRBJ2-1; a weak D match, TRBD2 (6 bases). Trimming left V 6 bases short and J 16 bases short, with 15 bases between. This CDR3 is built from 11 residues. Germline values: CDR1 KGHDR, CDR2 SFDVKD. The CDR3 bases are TGTGCCACCAGTACCCCCGGGGGTCAATTCTTC. Amino acid sequence: CATSTPGGQFF.

This sequence joins TRBV27 and TRBJ2-1; D perhaps matches TRBD1 (5 bases). Per germline, CDR1 MNHEY and CDR2 SMNVEV (reference sequence). The V end was cut by 4 bases, the J end by 9 bases, with 13 bases between. The CDR3 runs to 13 residues. Written as DNA, the CDR3 is TGTGCCAGCAGTTGGGGCTCCCAGGTTGAGCAGTTCTTC. It is translated as CASSWGSQVEQFF.

A few counts support this clonotype. This rearrangement joins TRBV11-2 to TRBJ1-2, with D maybe TRBD1 (6 bases). CDR1 is SGHAT and CDR2 is FQNNGV in the germline V gene. The CDR3 has 14 amino acids. Between the trimmed V and J ends, which lost 4 bases and 4 bases, there was a span of 13 bases. The CDR3 loop reads CASSSGGGAYGYTF. The CDR3 nucleotides read TGTGCCAGCAGCTCCGGTGGGGGCGCCTATGGCTACACCTTC.

V and J are TRBV4-3 and TRBJ2-1; D remains unclear. This CDR3 spans 15 amino acids. V was clipped by 0 bases and J by 6 bases, with 12 bases between them. Germline V CDR1 and CDR2: LGHNA, YSLEER. The DNA for the CDR3 is TGCGCCAGCAGCCAAGAGCTGGGCTCGGGCAATGAGCAGTTCTTC. Its translation is CASSQELGSGNEQFF.

V gene TRBV30 combines with J gene TRBJ2-1, with 12 bases aligning to TRBD2. Germline V gene sequence: CDR1 GTSNPN, CDR2 SVGIG (reference sequence). The CDR3 loop spans 17 amino acids. V gave up 2 bases and J gave up 2 bases; unmatched junction bases: 7. The CDR3 DNA sequence: TGTGCCTGGAGTCCTGGGACTAGCGGGTCGACCTACAATGAGCAGTTCTTC. It encodes CAWSPGTSGSTYNEQFF.